One and the same sample provided the 30 T cell receptor beta chains below, sequenced in a study of blood T cell repertoires in COVID-19. Profiling relied on immunoSEQ multiplex PCR, and the TCRdb table lists in-frame clones only, not all of them. The data contain 370,000 or so clones, approximately 77% of them seen just once; the ten biggest clones take up 1.1%. Sequenced: peripheral blood. The receptors originated from a human donor with acute or convalescent COVID-19. The donor label of this sample is uncertain.

CDR3 nucleotide sequence: TGTGCCAGCTCACCACCGGGGTCCAGGGTTAATTCACCCCTCCACTTT. Translating it yields CASSPPGSRVNSPLHF. The chain combines TRBV18 with TRBJ1-6; tentatively, D is TRBD1 (5 bases). The CDR3 runs to 16 residues. Germline CDR1 and CDR2: KGHSH and LQKENI. Trimming removed 0 bases at V and 6 bases at J, with 12 bases between. The full variable domain, its missing parts supplied by reference TRBV18 and TRBJ1-6, is NAGVMQNPRHLVRRRGQEARLRCSPMKGHSHVYWYRQLPEEGLKFMVYLQKENIIDESGMPKERFSAEFPKEGPSILRIQQVVRGDSAAYFCASSPPGSRVNSPLHFGNGTRLTVT.

The CDR3 protein is CASSPVSGNTIYF. The CDR3 region has the DNA TGCGCCAGCAGCCCCGTCTCTGGAAACACCATATATTTT. The chain carries TRBV5-1 and TRBJ1-3; no definite D call. Between the trimmed V and J ends, which lost 4 bases and 0 bases, there was a span of 5 bases. Per the germline V gene, CDR1 is SGHRS and CDR2 is YFSETQ. This CDR3 contains 13 residues.

This chain uses TRBV5-1 with TRBJ2-5; D perhaps matches TRBD1 (5 bases). The CDR3 totals 13 residues. Germline CDR1 reads SGHRS; CDR2 reads YFSETQ. V lost 2 bases and J 4 bases, leaving 9 bases between the germline ends. CDR3 bases: TGCGCCAGCAGCTTCCAGGGCCCAGAGACCCAGTACTTC. Protein sequence: CASSFQGPETQYF.

The chain combines TRBV6-2 or TRBV6-3 with TRBJ2-3, with 7 bases matching TRBD1. Germline CDR1 is MNHEY and CDR2 is SVGEGT. The length of the CDR3 is 12 residues. The V gene end was trimmed by 5 bases and the J gene end by 14 bases; junction bases not matched to a gene: 10. The CDR3 protein is CASSRNRGGGYF. The CDR3 DNA reads TGTGCCAGCAGTCGGAACAGGGGCGGAGGGTATTTT.

The chain links TRBV24-1 to TRBJ1-4; 8 bases align to TRBD1. The V segment lost 4 bases and the J segment 12 bases; nucleotides outside the gene matches: 6. Per germline, CDR1 KGHDR and CDR2 SFDVKD. This CDR3 is 13 amino acids long. The CDR3 sequence: CATSDAGQGQLFF. DNA of the CDR3: TGTGCCACCAGTGACGCTGGACAGGGCCAACTGTTTTTT.

The chain has TRBV5-8 and TRBJ2-4; a weak D match, TRBD2 (5 bases). The CDR3 length is 14 residues. Germline CDR1 SGHTS, CDR2 YDEGEE. Trimming removed 1 base at V and 4 bases at J, with 9 bases between. The CDR3 sequence: CASSLRTPKNIQYF. The CDR3 DNA follows: TGTGCCAGCAGCTTGAGGACTCCAAAAAACATTCAGTACTTC.

This CDR3 reads CASSPAGTGAEAFF. Here the CDR3 DNA reads TGTGCCAGCTCACCAGCCGGGACAGGTGCTGAAGCTTTCTTT. The chain couples TRBV18 to TRBJ1-1, with 8 positions matching TRBD1. The ends lost 2 bases at V and 6 bases at J; junction bases unmatched: 5. CDR3 length equals 14 residues. Germline CDR1 KGHSH, CDR2 LQKENI.

This clone was seen a single time. The rearrangement joins TRBV6-5 to TRBJ2-7; TRBD1 might be the D (6 bases). The CDR3 is made up of 13 amino acids. The germline CDR1 and CDR2 sequences are MNHEY and SVGAGI. V was trimmed by 6 bases and J by 1 base, leaving 10 bases between them. This CDR3 reads CASSFTGSYEQYF. Here the CDR3 DNA reads TGTGCCAGCAGCTTTACAGGGTCCTACGAGCAGTACTTC.

The chain combines TRBV7-9 with TRBJ1-6, with D tentatively TRBD1 (6 bases). V was clipped by 5 bases and J by 4 bases, with 12 bases between them. The CDR3 totals 15 residues. Germline V gene lookup returns CDR1 SEHNR and CDR2 FQNEAQ (reference sequence). CDR3 residues: CASSLGQSYNSPLHF. CDR3 nucleotide sequence: TGTGCCAGCAGCCTCGGACAGTCTTATAATTCACCCCTCCACTTT.

This clone was seen only once. The rearrangement links TRBV5-8 to TRBJ2-7; TRBD1 agrees at 9 bases. The CDR3 spans 16 residues. Losses at the gene ends were 3 bases for V and 4 bases for J; bases not matched to a gene: 11. CDR1 is SGHTS, CDR2 YDEGEE, per germline. DNA for the CDR3: TGTGCCAGCAGCTCGATTCCGGGACAGGGAACGTACGAGCAGTACTTC. Translated: CASSSIPGQGTYEQYF.

V usage is TRBV5-6 and J usage is TRBJ2-7; 10 nucleotides align to TRBD1. The CDR3 spans 14 residues. CDR1 is SGHDT and CDR2 is YYEEEE in the germline V gene. Trimming at V came to 4 bases and at J to 7 bases, leaving 8 bases not matched to a gene. CDR3 sequence (DNA): TGTGCCAGCAGCCCGGGACAGGGGTATGTTGAGCAGTACTTC. It encodes CASSPGQGYVEQYF.

The chain has TRBV7-6 and TRBJ1-4, with D perhaps TRBD1 (5 bases). This CDR3 comprises 16 residues. The germline V and J ends were trimmed by 5 bases and 3 bases, with 16 bases remaining between them. The germline gives CDR1 SGHVS, CDR2 FNYEAQ. The CDR3 DNA is TGTGCCAGCAGCCCCGGTACGGGGGGTTCTAATGAAAAACTGTTTTTT. It yields the protein CASSPGTGGSNEKLFF.

The rearrangement uses TRBV5-1 and TRBJ1-1; TRBD1 is a possible D gene (6 bases). The CDR3 loop spans 14 amino acids. Germline assignment: CDR1 SGHRS and CDR2 YFSETQ. V was shortened by 4 bases and J by 1 base, with 11 bases between the two germline ends. As DNA, the CDR3 is TGCGCCAGCAGCATACAGGGACCGAACACTGAAGCTTTCTTT. It encodes CASSIQGPNTEAFF.

With regard to this clone: Other nucleotide sequences from this sample produce the same CDR3. V gene TRBV18 combines with J gene TRBJ2-7, with D uncertain. Germline V CDR1 and CDR2: KGHSH, LQKENI. The length of the CDR3 is 13 residues. V lost 3 bases and J 3 bases, leaving 9 bases between the germline ends. In DNA, the CDR3 is TGTGCCAGCTCACCCCTGGCAGACTACGAGCAGTACTTC. Its protein product is CASSPLADYEQYF. Full variable domain (missing parts from reference TRBV18 and TRBJ2-7): NAGVMQNPRHLVRRRGQEARLRCSPMKGHSHVYWYRQLPEEGLKFMVYLQKENIIDESGMPKERFSAEFPKEGPSILRIQQVVRGDSAAYFCASSPLADYEQYFGPGTRLTVT.

The sample holds a few counts of this clone. The rearrangement links TRBV18 to TRBJ1-2, with TRBD1 identical over 7 bases. The junction had 5 bases not matched to a gene; V was cut back by 3 bases and J by 4 bases. Germline V gene data show CDR1 as KGHSH and CDR2 as LQKENI. The length of the CDR3 is 14 residues. The CDR3 DNA sequence: TGTGCCAGCTCACCGGACCGACAGGGCTATGGCTACACCTTC. This gives the protein CASSPDRQGYGYTF.

The chain is built from TRBV24-1 and TRBJ1-1, with D possibly being TRBD1 (6 bases). The CDR3 totals 14 residues. Trimming shortened V by 4 bases and J by 1 base, and 9 bases separated the two germline ends. From germline, CDR1 is KGHDR and CDR2 SFDVKD. As DNA, the CDR3 is TGTGCCACCAGTGACTCGGACAGGAACACTGAAGCTTTCTTT. The encoded protein is CATSDSDRNTEAFF.

CDR3 bases: TGTGCCAGCAGCTGGACTAGCGGGGCGAACACCGGGGAGCTGTTTTTT. Amino acids: CASSWTSGANTGELFF. The chain is built from TRBV5-5 and TRBJ2-2, with TRBD2 matching 12 bases. V gave up 3 bases and J gave up 0 bases; unmatched junction bases: 0. CDR3 size: 16 residues. Looked up from germline, CDR1 is SGHKS and CDR2 is YYEKEE (reference sequence).

This sequence joins TRBV29-1 and TRBJ1-2, with 9 nucleotides matching TRBD1. Germline CDR1 reads SQVTM; CDR2 reads ANQGSEA. There are 16 residues in the CDR3. V was clipped by 4 bases and J by 7 bases; unmatched bases: 16. The CDR3 sequence is CSVVDRGSGRVGGYTF. The CDR3 bases are TGCAGCGTTGTGGACAGGGGATCCGGTCGGGTAGGTGGCTACACCTTC.

This chain uses TRBV9 with TRBJ1-2, with 11 nucleotides matching TRBD1. The CDR3 consists of 17 residues. Germline CDR1 SGDLS, CDR2 YYNGEE. Trimming cost V 4 bases and J 4 bases; bases outside gene matches: 12. The CDR3 bases are TGTGCCAGCAGCTCCGGACAGGGGGCGGTTTCCGGCTATGGCTACACCTTC. This translates into CASSSGQGAVSGYGYTF. Full variable domain (missing parts from reference TRBV9 and TRBJ1-2): DSGVTQTPKHLITATGQRVTLRCSPRSGDLSVYWYQQSLDQGLQFLIQYYNGEERAKGNILERFSAQQFPDLHSELNLSSLELGDSALYFCASSSGQGAVSGYGYTFGSGTRLTVV.

The gene calls are TRBV5-6 and TRBJ2-5; the D gene is possibly TRBD2 (5 bases). The CDR3 length is 13 residues. Germline loops: CDR1 SGHDT, CDR2 YYEEEE. The CDR3 region is CATAGQREETQYF. The CDR3 DNA is TGTGCTACGGCGGGCCAGAGGGAAGAGACCCAGTACTTC.

The J gene is TRBJ1-3, the V gene TRBV5-5; D remains unclear. CDR1 SGHKS and CDR2 YYEKEE come from the germline V gene (reference sequence). V was pared by 0 bases and J by 8 bases, with 9 bases between. The CDR3 is 13 amino acids. The CDR3 sequence: CASSLASGDTIYF. The DNA of the CDR3 is TGTGCCAGCAGCTTGGCCTCCGGGGACACCATATATTTT.

This clone was detected only once. The chain uses TRBV7-9 and TRBJ2-5; D is perhaps TRBD1 (5 bases). Germline CDR1 SEHNR, CDR2 FQNEAQ (reference sequence). The CDR3 totals 15 residues. V lost 5 bases and J lost 5, with 18 bases in between. The CDR3 DNA follows: TGTGCCAGCAGCCCAAACCTAAGACAGTCGGAGACCCAGTACTTC. Residues: CASSPNLRQSETQYF.

This sequence joins TRBV12-5 and TRBJ1-1, with 8 bases that match TRBD1. V dropped 0 bases and J dropped 4; count of bases not matched to a gene: 13. CDR1 and CDR2 (germline): LGHNT, FRNRAP. This CDR3 is built from 18 residues. CDR3 amino acids: CASGLVRRQGIWSTEAFF. CDR3 DNA: TGTGCTAGTGGTTTGGTACGTCGACAGGGGATTTGGAGCACTGAAGCTTTCTTT.

The genes are TRBV5-1 and TRBJ2-3, with D unclear. This CDR3 is 15 amino acids long. CDR1 is SGHRS and CDR2 is YFSETQ in the germline V gene. Trimming pared 0 bases from V and 2 bases from J, leaving 10 bases between. The DNA for the CDR3 is TGCGCCAGCAGCTTGGTTGGGCAGATCACAGATACGCAGTATTTT. Its protein product is CASSLVGQITDTQYF.

V and J are TRBV29-1 and TRBJ1-5; 8 positions match TRBD1. CDR1 is SQVTM and CDR2 is ANQGSEA in the germline V gene. With V trimmed by 8 bases and J by 5 bases, 11 bases remained unmatched. This CDR3 comprises 14 residues. The CDR3 DNA follows: TGCAGCTTTGTGGACAGGGAAGGGTATCAGCCCCAGCATTTT. It encodes CSFVDREGYQPQHF.

The V call is TRBV6-4, the J call TRBJ1-2, with D maybe TRBD1 (6 bases). In germline, CDR1 is MRHNA, CDR2 SNTAGT. Trimming shortened V by 7 bases and J by 7 bases, and 22 bases separated the two germline ends. This CDR3 is 15 amino acids long. The DNA of the CDR3 is TGTGCCAGCAAGGAACGGGGGGCAGCACTATCTGGCTACACCTTC. Translation gives CASKERGAALSGYTF.

The J gene is TRBJ1-6, the V gene TRBV5-1, with 9 bases identical to TRBD1. This CDR3 is 14 amino acids long. Germline lookup yields CDR1 SGHRS and CDR2 YFSETQ. Losses at the gene ends were 4 bases for V and 9 bases for J; bases not matched to a gene: 5. The DNA of the CDR3 is TGCGCCAGCAGCCAGGGACAGGGTAGTTCACCCCTCCACTTT. Protein sequence: CASSQGQGSSPLHF.

The chain carries TRBV7-9 and TRBJ1-2, with TRBD1 matching over 7 bases. CDR3 length: 14 residues. Germline loops: CDR1 SEHNR, CDR2 FQNEAQ (reference sequence). J was trimmed by 4 bases and V by 4 bases; bases with no gene match: 6. Here the CDR3 DNA reads TGTGCCAGCAGCTCCATGACAGGGCCCTATGGCTACACCTTC. Residues: CASSSMTGPYGYTF.

The V call is TRBV28, the J call TRBJ2-7; 11 nucleotides agree with TRBD2. The CDR3 is 15 residues long. CDR1 MDHEN and CDR2 SYDVKM come from the germline V gene. V dropped 6 bases and J dropped 9; count of bases not matched to a gene: 13. In nucleotides, the CDR3 is TGTGCCAGCAGCCCCGGGACTAGCGGACCGACGCGGCAGTACTTC. Translation: CASSPGTSGPTRQYF.

This chain uses TRBV30 with TRBJ1-5; the D gene is possibly TRBD1 (5 bases). V was shortened by 6 bases and J by 0 bases, with 12 bases between the two germline ends. Germline CDR1 and CDR2: GTSNPN and SVGIG (reference sequence). The CDR3 runs to 14 residues. DNA for the CDR3: TGTGCCTGTGGGGCCCCGTATAGCAATCAGCCCCAGCATTTT. This codes for CACGAPYSNQPQHF.